These 28 T cell receptor beta chains were sequenced from one sample in a study of T cell repertoires in cytomegalovirus infection. TCRdb ran MiXCR on the reads and lists one entry per CDR3 protein. Here the sample spans 350,000 to 450,000 distinct CDR3 sequences, about a sixth being singletons. Sequenced input: PBMCs. These receptors all come from a human donor in good health (CMV status not recorded). Some clones in this sample may be carry-over from other donors' samples.

There are a few counts of this clonotype. The chain carries TRBV7-9 and TRBJ2-1, with TRBD2 identical over 10 bases. V shed 4 bases, J shed 7 bases, and the junction held 10 bases outside the gene matches. CDR1 is SEHNR and CDR2 is FQNEAQ in the germline V gene (reference sequence). The CDR3 has 16 residues. The chain's CDR3 is CASSSPISGRVNEQFF. CDR3 bases: TGTGCCAGCAGCTCCCCAATCAGCGGGAGGGTAAATGAGCAGTTCTTC. Based on the CDR3 plus reference TRBV7-9 and TRBJ2-1, the full variable domain is DTGVSQNPRHKITKRGQNVTFRCDPISEHNRLYWYRQTLGQGPEFLTYFQNEAQLEKSRLLSDRFSAERPKGSFSTLEIQRTEQGDSAMYLCASSSPISGRVNEQFFGPGTRLTVL.

This clonotype came up many times. The chain couples TRBV7-9 to TRBJ2-1; no clear D. CDR3 size: 13 residues. V was clipped by 5 bases and J by 12 bases, with 17 bases between them. Germline CDR1 SEHNR, CDR2 FQNEAQ (reference sequence). The CDR3 loop is CASSTDAGLGQFF. CDR3 sequence (DNA): TGTGCCAGCAGCACCGACGCTGGCCTCGGGCAGTTCTTC.

The chain couples TRBV5-6 to TRBJ2-7, with 7 bases aligning to TRBD1. V lost 3 bases and J lost 3; bases outside the gene matches: 3. CDR3 length equals 13 residues. Germline CDR1 is SGHDT and CDR2 is YYEEEE. CDR3 residues: CASSSGTDYEQYF. Here the CDR3 DNA reads TGTGCCAGCAGCTCAGGGACAGACTACGAGCAGTACTTC.

This clonotype has at least ten counts. V and J are TRBV7-2 and TRBJ2-5; TRBD1 or TRBD2 may be the D gene (5 bases each). In germline, CDR1 is SGHTA, CDR2 FQGNSA. The CDR3 is 17 residues long. The V end was cut by 5 bases, the J end by 5 bases, with 24 bases between. Here the CDR3 DNA reads TGTGCCAGCAGCCTTTTTTGGGGCAGGCTTGAGGGGGAGACCCAGTACTTC. Protein product: CASSLFWGRLEGETQYF.

This clonotype was counted many times. The chain employs TRBV12-3 or TRBV12-4 and TRBJ1-3, with TRBD1 identical over 8 bases. The CDR3 sequence is 14 residues long. After removal of 5 bases from V and 4 bases from J, the junction contained 4 bases not matched to a gene. CDR3 residues: CASSDRGQGNTIYF. CDR3 bases: TGTGCCAGCAGTGACAGGGGCCAGGGAAACACCATATATTTT.

This clonotype appeared a few times. The chain couples TRBV19 to TRBJ2-7; D remains ambiguous. V was trimmed by 3 bases and J by 2 bases, leaving 11 bases between them. The CDR3 has 14 residues. Germline CDR1 LNHDA, CDR2 SQIVND (reference sequence). The CDR3 DNA sequence: TGTGCCAGTAGTATGTTCTCGGGTGCCTACGAGCAGTACTTC. Translating gives CASSMFSGAYEQYF.

In its sample, this clonotype was seen many times. The V and J genes are TRBV11-2 and TRBJ2-1, with TRBD2 identical over 8 bases. CDR1 and CDR2 from the germline V gene are SGHAT and FQNNGV. With V trimmed by 4 bases and J by 7 bases, 18 bases remained unmatched. CDR3 length equals 18 residues. The DNA of the CDR3 is TGTGCCAGCAGCTCAAGAACGAGCGGGAGACCCCGGAGGAATGAGCAGTTCTTC. This encodes CASSSRTSGRPRRNEQFF.

The rearrangement links TRBV20-1 to TRBJ2-7; TRBD2 matches at 7 bases. This CDR3 region has 12 residues. After removal of 6 bases from V and 4 bases from J, the junction contained 6 bases not matched to a gene. Per the germline V gene, CDR1 is DFQATT and CDR2 is SNEGSKA (reference sequence). The CDR3 nucleotides read TGCAGTGCCGACGGGGGGAATTACGAGCAGTACTTC. It specifies CSADGGNYEQYF.

V and J are TRBV29-1 and TRBJ2-1; 8 positions match TRBD2. The CDR3 is made up of 15 amino acids. Unmatched junction bases numbered 3, after V lost 0 bases and J lost 2 bases. Per the germline V gene, CDR1 is SQVTM and CDR2 is ANQGSEA. The CDR3 reads CSVEEKAGAYNEQFF. DNA for the CDR3: TGCAGCGTTGAAGAAAAAGCGGGGGCCTACAATGAGCAGTTCTTC.

This clonotype was counted many times. The chain couples TRBV7-2 to TRBJ1-6, with 8 bases that match TRBD1. With V trimmed by 3 bases and J by 13 bases, 17 bases remained unmatched. CDR3 size: 17 residues. Per germline, CDR1 SGHTA and CDR2 FQGNSA. CDR3 amino acids: CASSLYLGTGEGSPLHF. The CDR3 DNA is TGTGCCAGCAGCTTGTACCTCGGGACAGGCGAGGGTTCGCCCCTCCACTTT.

The chain is built from TRBV3-1 and TRBJ1-1; D is perhaps TRBD1 (6 bases). The germline V and J ends were trimmed by 4 bases and 4 bases, with 13 bases remaining between them. The CDR3 runs 14 residues. Germline V gene data show CDR1 as LGHDT and CDR2 as YNNKEL (reference sequence). The chain's CDR3 is CASSPRDIPTEAFF. The CDR3, as DNA: TGTGCCAGCAGCCCGAGGGACATCCCCACTGAAGCTTTCTTT.

This chain joins TRBV4-1 and TRBJ2-1; maybe TRBD2 (6 bases). The length of the CDR3 is 12 residues. In germline, CDR1 is MGHRA, CDR2 YSYEKL. V was pared by 3 bases and J by 9 bases, with 9 bases between. The CDR3: CASSQEGSEQFF. The CDR3 DNA is TGCGCCAGCAGCCAGGAGGGATCTGAGCAGTTCTTC.

The chain couples TRBV28 to TRBJ2-7; TRBD2 aligns across 8 bases. The CDR3 extends over 17 amino acids. Germline V gene data show CDR1 as MDHEN and CDR2 as SYDVKM. V was pared by 1 base and J by 0 bases, with 8 bases of the junction left unmatched. Here the CDR3 reads CASSLLAGGPSSYEQYF. The CDR3 nucleotides read TGTGCCAGCAGTTTATTGGCGGGGGGCCCTAGCTCCTACGAGCAGTACTTC.

This chain uses TRBV7-9 with TRBJ2-1, with TRBD2 matching over 10 bases. The CDR3 is 16 residues long. V was clipped by 5 bases and J by 4 bases; unmatched bases: 8. CDR1 SEHNR and CDR2 FQNEAQ come from the germline V gene (reference sequence). In DNA, the CDR3 is TGTGCCAGCAGCAAGCCGGGACTAGCGACTTACAATGAGCAGTTCTTC. Translated, it gives CASSKPGLATYNEQFF.

This clonotype turned up a few times. V is TRBV30 and J is TRBJ2-7; 7 bases are a match to TRBD1. CDR1 is GTSNPN, CDR2 SVGIG, per germline (reference sequence). The CDR3 sequence is 11 residues long. Trimming removed 7 bases from V and 7 bases from J; junction bases left unmatched: 7. As DNA, the CDR3 is TGTGCCTCCCGCCCAGGGGGTGAGCAGTACTTC. Translation: CASRPGGEQYF.

The chain has TRBV20-1 and TRBJ2-7; D possibly corresponds to TRBD2 (6 bases). Trimming took off 5 bases at V and 2 bases at J, with 10 bases between the two ends. The CDR3 has 12 residues. In germline, CDR1 is DFQATT, CDR2 SNEGSKA (reference sequence). CDR3 DNA: TGCAGTGCTGGGGGACTCCCCTACGAGCAGTACTTC. Its translation: CSAGGLPYEQYF.

In its sample, this clonotype was seen a few times. Being one base from a much bigger clone, this may be a read error. The V and J genes are TRBV7-6 and TRBJ1-1; D is ambiguous. Trimming took 2 bases from V and 1 from J, leaving 2 bases between them. Germline V gene lookup returns CDR1 SGHVS and CDR2 FNYEAQ. The CDR3 consists of 12 residues. CDR3 sequence: CASSLKNTEAFF. The CDR3 nucleotides read TGTGCCAGCAGCTTAAAGAACACTGAAGCTTTCTTT.

This clonotype was seen a handful of times. This chain connects TRBV5-1 to TRBJ2-7, with no clear D. CDR1 SGHRS and CDR2 YFSETQ come from the germline V gene. CDR3 size: 14 residues. Between the trimmed V and J ends, which lost 0 bases and 3 bases, there was a span of 10 bases. CDR3 loop: CASSLGHVRYEQYF. The DNA for the CDR3 is TGCGCCAGCAGCTTGGGGCACGTGCGCTACGAGCAGTACTTC.

The chain links TRBV19 to TRBJ2-1; TRBD2 matches at 11 bases. The ends lost 4 bases at V and 4 bases at J; junction bases unmatched: 6. Germline V gene sequence: CDR1 LNHDA, CDR2 SQIVND (reference sequence). CDR3 length: 16 amino acids. The CDR3 bases are TGTGCCAGTAGTAAGGGAACTAGCGGGAGATACAATGAGCAGTTCTTC. As protein: CASSKGTSGRYNEQFF.

This clonotype was seen a handful of times. V gene TRBV12-3 or TRBV12-4 combines with J gene TRBJ2-5; D unresolved. This CDR3 has 12 residues. Between the trimmed V and J ends, which lost 4 bases and 2 bases, there was a span of 5 bases. CDR3 DNA: TGTGCCAGCAGTTCGATACAAGAGACCCAGTACTTC. Its protein product is CASSSIQETQYF.

The chain has TRBV5-1 and TRBJ2-3; D uncertain. Trimming cost V 4 bases and J 5 bases, with 11 bases left between them. Germline V gives CDR1 SGHRS, CDR2 YFSETQ. The CDR3 has 13 amino acids. The DNA for the CDR3 is TGCGCCAGCAGCGAGAGTTTCGGAGATACGCAGTATTTT. Its protein product is CASSESFGDTQYF.

The rearrangement joins TRBV30 to TRBJ1-5; no definite D call. Trimming pared 0 bases from V and 5 bases from J, leaving 8 bases between. From germline, CDR1 is GTSNPN and CDR2 SVGIG (reference sequence). This CDR3 spans 13 amino acids. The CDR3: CAWSVRGDQPQHF. DNA for the CDR3: TGTGCCTGGAGTGTACGAGGAGATCAGCCCCAGCATTTT.

The rearrangement uses TRBV20-1 and TRBJ1-1; D unclear. This CDR3 is 13 amino acids long. In germline, CDR1 is DFQATT, CDR2 SNEGSKA (reference sequence). Between the trimmed V and J ends, which lost 0 bases and 4 bases, there was a span of 9 bases. This CDR3 is CSARDEGTTEAFF. The CDR3 coding sequence is TGCAGTGCTAGAGATGAGGGAACCACTGAAGCTTTCTTT.

The table lists this clonotype with many counts. The V gene is TRBV7-2, the J gene TRBJ1-1; no definite D call. Germline-derived CDR1 and CDR2 are SGHTA and FQGNSA. Trimming pared 1 base from V and 4 bases from J, leaving 7 bases between. The CDR3 contains 13 residues. CDR3 protein: CASSLGRTTEAFF. For the CDR3, the DNA is TGTGCCAGCAGCTTAGGACGGACCACTGAAGCTTTCTTT.

The count of this clonotype is one. The chain is built from TRBV5-1 and TRBJ1-6; 7 positions agree with TRBD1. There are 16 residues in the CDR3. V gave up 5 bases and J gave up 5 bases; unmatched junction bases: 10. Germline lookup yields CDR1 SGHRS and CDR2 YFSETQ. CDR3 in amino acids: CASRREGTANNSPLHF. The CDR3 DNA follows: TGCGCCAGCAGACGGGAAGGGACAGCCAATAATTCACCCCTCCACTTT.

This chain connects TRBV20-1 to TRBJ1-5, with a possible D match to TRBD1 (5 bases). Germline V CDR1 and CDR2: DFQATT, SNEGSKA (reference sequence). The CDR3 contains 16 residues. V was shortened by 0 bases and J by 0 bases, with 12 bases between the two germline ends. Here the CDR3 DNA reads TGCAGTGCTAGAGATAGTGGGGCTTATAGCAATCAGCCCCAGCATTTT. Translation: CSARDSGAYSNQPQHF.

Ten or more counts support this clonotype. This chain links TRBV7-2 with TRBJ2-5, with 12 positions matching TRBD2. The CDR3 is 15 residues long. Germline assignment: CDR1 SGHTA and CDR2 FQGNSA. V was pared by 5 bases and J by 6 bases, with 7 bases of the junction left unmatched. As DNA, the CDR3 is TGTGCCAGCAGCAAATCTAGCGGGGGGGCGAAGACCCAGTACTTC. Protein sequence: CASSKSSGGAKTQYF.

Only a few counts were recorded for this clonotype. V is TRBV20-1 and J is TRBJ1-1, with D unclear. V lost 2 bases and J 0 bases, leaving 7 bases between the germline ends. Germline V lookup: CDR1 DFQATT, CDR2 SNEGSKA (reference sequence). This CDR3 is built from 13 residues. As DNA, the CDR3 is TGCAGTGCTAGATCCGGTTTGAACACTGAAGCTTTCTTT. Translated: CSARSGLNTEAFF.